This TCR beta chain emerged from a study of vaccination and CD4 T cells after COVID-19. Whole-study context: Sampling that followed vaccination took place a median 72 days after dose two, within a range of 14 to 241. Study conclusions and caveats: Relatively few convalescent patients and no early post-infection timepoints were analyzed. SARS-CoV-2-reactive clonotypes rose nonsignificantly, with the median going from about 20 to 38.

Looked up from germline, CDR1 is LGHNA and CDR2 is YSLEER. This CDR3 has 16 residues. The V end lost 0 bases, the J end lost 5 bases, and 16 bases lay between the germline ends. A word on this clonotype: The antigen remains undetermined.

TCRdb re-called the PCR reads with MiXCR, one entry per CDR3 protein. The sample lists about 15,000 distinct CDR3 sequences; 65% to 70% were seen once. The source was CD4+ T cells from blood, collected after SARS-CoV-2 vaccination. V and J are TRBV4-3 and TRBJ1-2; maybe TRBD1 (5 bases). This TCR came from a human donor who had recovered from COVID-19. CDR3 in DNA: TGCGCCAGCAGCCAAGATGCAGGGCGGGGGGTATATGGCTACACCTTC. Translating it yields CASSQDAGRGVYGYTF.